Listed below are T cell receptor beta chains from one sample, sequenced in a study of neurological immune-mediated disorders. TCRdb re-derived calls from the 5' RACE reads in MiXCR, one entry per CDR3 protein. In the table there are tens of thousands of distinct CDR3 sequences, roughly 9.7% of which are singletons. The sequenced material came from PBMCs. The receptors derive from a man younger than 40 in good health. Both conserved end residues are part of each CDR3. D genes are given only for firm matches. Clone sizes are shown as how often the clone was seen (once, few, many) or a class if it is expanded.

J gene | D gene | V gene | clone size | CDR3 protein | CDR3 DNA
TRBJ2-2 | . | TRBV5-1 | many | CASSKSQGPGELFF | TGCGCCAGCAGCAAGAGCCAGGGGCCTGGGGAGCTGTTTTTT
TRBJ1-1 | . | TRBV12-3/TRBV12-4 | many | CASSLAEASVEAFF | TGTGCCAGCAGTTTAGCGGAGGCTTCGGTTGAAGCTTTCTTT
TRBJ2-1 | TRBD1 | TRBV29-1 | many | CSVVGTGNNQQFF | TGCAGCGTTGTAGGGACAGGGAACAATCAGCAGTTCTTC
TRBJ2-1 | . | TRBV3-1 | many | CASSQDPRPLNEQFF | TGTGCCAGCAGCCAAGATCCCCGACCCTTGAATGAGCAGTTCTTC
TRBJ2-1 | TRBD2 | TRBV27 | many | CASSLFSGKDNEQFF | TGTGCCAGCAGTTTATTTAGCGGGAAGGACAATGAGCAGTTCTTC
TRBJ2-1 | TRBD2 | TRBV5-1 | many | CASSWGGDEQFF | TGCGCCAGCAGCTGGGGGGGGGACGAGCAGTTCTTC
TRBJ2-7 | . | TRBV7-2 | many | CASSLGTHVLRGEQYF | TGTGCCAGCAGCTTAGGGACACATGTTCTCCGGGGCGAGCAGTACTTC
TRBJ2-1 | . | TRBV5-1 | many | CASRQGGNEQFF | TGCGCCAGCAGGCAGGGAGGCAATGAGCAGTTCTTC
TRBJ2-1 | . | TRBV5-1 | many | CASSLYSSSYNEQFF | TGCGCCAGCAGCTTGTACTCTAGCTCCTACAATGAGCAGTTCTTC
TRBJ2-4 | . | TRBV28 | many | CASSPSGLRRYKNIQYF | TGTGCCAGCAGTCCTTCCGGGCTTCGACGGTACAAAAACATTCAGTACTTC
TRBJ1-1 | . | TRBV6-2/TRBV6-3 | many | CASSRTPGALEAFF | TGTGCCAGCAGTCGTACCCCCGGGGCCCTAGAAGCTTTCTTT
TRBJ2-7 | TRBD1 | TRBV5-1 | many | CASSPGQGFDEQYF | TGCGCCAGCAGCCCAGGACAGGGGTTCGACGAGCAGTACTTC
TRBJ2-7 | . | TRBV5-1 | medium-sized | CASSLAPSLIGEQYF | TGCGCCAGCAGCTTGGCCCCGTCCCTTATTGGGGAGCAGTACTTC